A single sample gave rise to the 9 T cell receptor beta chains below, sequenced in a study of OX40 agonist ivuxolimab in advanced cancers. The protocol was immunoSEQ multiplex PCR, while the TCRdb copy is restricted to in-frame clones and leaves out a portion. The data contain approximately 47,000 clones, about 90% of them singletons. The material was CD4+ or CD8+ T cells sorted from blood, obtained in a trial of the OX40 agonist ivuxolimab. The source of these receptors is an adult with an advanced solid tumor such as melanoma, head and neck, liver or kidney cancer.

The chain uses TRBV19 and TRBJ1-6, with a tentative D call TRBD1 (5 bases). Germline V lookup: CDR1 LNHDA, CDR2 SQIVND (reference sequence). The CDR3 is 15 residues long. V was clipped by 4 bases and J by 8 bases, with 15 bases between them. In DNA form, the CDR3 reads TGTGCCAGTAGTACGACGACAGCGGAGGATTCACCCCTCCACTTT. This sequence encodes CASSTTTAEDSPLHF.

V is TRBV5-4 and J is TRBJ2-5, with TRBD2 matching 15 bases. CDR3 size: 16 residues. CDR1 SGHNT and CDR2 YYREEE come from the germline V gene (reference sequence). J gave up 2 bases and V 2 bases, and 1 base lay outside the gene matches. The CDR3 is CASSFGLAGGQETQYF. The DNA of the CDR3 is TGTGCCAGCAGCTTCGGACTAGCGGGGGGGCAAGAGACCCAGTACTTC.

The rearrangement uses TRBV6-4 and TRBJ2-2, with TRBD1 matching over 7 bases. Losses at the gene ends were 4 bases for V and 5 bases for J; bases not matched to a gene: 16. Per the germline V gene, CDR1 is MRHNA and CDR2 is SNTAGT. There are 18 residues in the CDR3. The CDR3 sequence: CASSVEYIRTGITGELFF. The CDR3 nucleotides are TGTGCCAGCAGTGTCGAGTATATCAGGACAGGAATAACCGGGGAGCTGTTTTTT.

CDR3 in amino acids: CASSVDGWSGDTQYF. The CDR3 nucleotides are TGTGCCAGCAGCGTAGACGGATGGAGTGGAGATACGCAGTATTTT. The chain combines TRBV5-6 with TRBJ2-3; D remains ambiguous. V was shortened by 4 bases and J by 5 bases, with 17 bases between the two germline ends. CDR3 length equals 15 residues. Germline V gene sequence: CDR1 SGHDT, CDR2 YYEEEE.

This chain connects TRBV7-9 to TRBJ1-2, with TRBD1 matching 7 bases. Germline V lookup: CDR1 SEHNR, CDR2 FQNEAQ (reference sequence). This CDR3 comprises 13 residues. The V and J ends lost 5 bases and 4 bases, in that order; junction bases with no gene match: 4. CDR3 sequence (DNA): TGTGCCAGCAGCCCAGGGGGGAGCTATGGCTACACCTTC. It specifies CASSPGGSYGYTF.

The genes are TRBV11-2 and TRBJ2-7, with D uncertain. Germline values: CDR1 SGHAT, CDR2 FQNNGV. Trimming shortened V by 1 base and J by 4 bases, and 17 bases separated the two germline ends. The CDR3 contains 16 residues. The CDR3 sequence is CASSLVVGIGAYEQYF. In nucleotides, the CDR3 is TGTGCCAGCAGCTTAGTTGTCGGTATAGGCGCTTACGAGCAGTACTTC.

The chain has TRBV11-2 and TRBJ2-3; maybe TRBD2 (6 bases). This CDR3 comprises 15 residues. V gave up 5 bases and J gave up 4 bases, with 16 bases separating them. Germline V gives CDR1 SGHAT, CDR2 FQNNGV. The CDR3 reads CASSPGDSSPDTQYF. The CDR3 DNA is TGTGCCAGCAGCCCGGGGGACTCGTCGCCAGATACGCAGTATTTT.

The gene calls are TRBV4-1 and TRBJ2-7; 9 positions agree with TRBD2. Germline-derived CDR1 and CDR2 are MGHRA and YSYEKL. V was clipped by 8 bases and J by 4 bases; unmatched bases: 12. The CDR3 contains 15 residues. The CDR3 spells CASRGQRGATYEQYF. Here the CDR3 DNA reads TGCGCCAGCCGGGGTCAGCGGGGGGCCACATACGAGCAGTACTTC.

The CDR3: CASSRGTGTYEQYF. The CDR3 DNA sequence: TGTGCCAGCTCACGGGGGACGGGAACCTACGAGCAGTACTTC. This chain links TRBV18 with TRBJ2-7; D possibly uses TRBD1 or TRBD2 (5 bases each). Trimming left V 4 bases short and J 2 bases short, with 12 bases between. CDR1 is KGHSH and CDR2 is LQKENI in the germline V gene. The CDR3 covers 14 residues.